The 22 T cell receptor beta chains below all came from one sample that was sequenced in a study of T-cell memory formation after mild COVID-19. TCRdb re-analysed the 5' RACE reads in MiXCR, keeping a single row per CDR3 protein. The sample comprises around 320,000 distinct CDR3 sequences, 25% to 30% of which are singletons, and approximately 15% rests with the top ten. The source material was PBMCs or a T cell subset sorted from them (not recorded which). The source of these receptors is an adult woman who had mild COVID-19 (a few samples of this study predate the infection). Cell type and time point are not known.

This clonotype has only a few counts. The V call is TRBV5-5, the J call TRBJ2-5; no clear D gene. V was clipped by 7 bases and J by 5 bases, with 6 bases between them. CDR1 and CDR2 (germline): SGHKS, YYEKEE (reference sequence). The CDR3 is 10 amino acids. The CDR3 loop is CASFRETQYF. The CDR3 DNA is TGTGCCAGCTTCAGGGAGACCCAGTACTTC.

This chain connects TRBV28 to TRBJ2-3; possibly TRBD2 for D (6 bases). CDR1 MDHEN and CDR2 SYDVKM come from the germline V gene. Trimming cost V 7 bases and J 3 bases, with 17 bases left between them. CDR3 length: 15 amino acids. Written as DNA, the CDR3 is TGTGCCAGCACCTTAGCGGCAGGGCGTACAGATACGCAGTATTTT. Protein: CASTLAAGRTDTQYF.

V and J are TRBV12-3 or TRBV12-4 and TRBJ1-2; 10 positions agree with TRBD1. Trimming took 3 bases from V and 8 from J; bases not matched to a gene: 6. This CDR3 has 14 residues. The CDR3 reads CASSFGTGVWGYTF. Here the CDR3 DNA reads TGTGCCAGCAGTTTTGGGACAGGGGTCTGGGGCTACACCTTC.

The rearrangement uses TRBV7-2 and TRBJ1-6, with TRBD1 as a possible D gene (5 bases). The ends were cut back, 3 bases at V and 10 bases at J, with 13 bases in the middle. CDR1 and CDR2 from the germline V gene are SGHTA and FQGNSA. CDR3 length: 14 amino acids. The CDR3 sequence: CASSLNRRWSPLHF. The CDR3 DNA sequence: TGTGCCAGCAGCTTGAACAGGAGATGGTCACCCCTCCACTTT.

The chain carries TRBV5-5 and TRBJ2-5; D gene unclear. CDR1 is SGHKS and CDR2 is YYEKEE in the germline V gene (reference sequence). V shed 2 bases and J shed 1 base, with 9 bases lying between them. The CDR3 has 14 amino acids. CDR3 sequence: CASSFSVGQETQYF. DNA for the CDR3: TGTGCCAGCAGCTTCTCAGTCGGCCAAGAGACCCAGTACTTC.

This clonotype was counted only a few times. The chain carries TRBV7-6 and TRBJ2-3, with 7 bases matching TRBD1. CDR1 is SGHVS and CDR2 is FNYEAQ in the germline V gene. Germline trimming cut 4 bases from V and 10 bases from J; bases unmatched to any gene: 5. The CDR3 consists of 12 residues. The chain's CDR3 is CASSSTGPAQYF. DNA of the CDR3: TGTGCCAGCAGCTCGACAGGGCCTGCGCAGTATTTT.

The chain has TRBV5-1 and TRBJ2-2; TRBD1 aligns across 7 bases. The J segment lost 4 bases and the V segment lost 3 bases, leaving 6 bases of the junction unmatched. CDR3 size: 15 residues. Germline CDR1 is SGHRS and CDR2 is YFSETQ. The DNA of the CDR3 is TGCGCCAGCAGCTCACAGGGGTTGGGCACCGGGGAGCTGTTTTTT. It encodes CASSSQGLGTGELFF.

The rearrangement links TRBV11-1 to TRBJ2-3, with D perhaps matching TRBD1 or TRBD2 (5 bases each). This CDR3 comprises 16 residues. Germline-derived CDR1 and CDR2 are SGHAT and FQDESV (reference sequence). V lost 5 bases and J lost 2, with 17 bases in between. This CDR3 reads CASSRMYGTHTDTQYF. In DNA, the CDR3 is TGTGCCAGCAGCCGTATGTACGGGACCCACACAGATACGCAGTATTTT.

The rearrangement links TRBV15 to TRBJ1-3, with no clear D. With 0 bases removed from V and 1 base from J, the gap between germline ends came to 7 bases. The CDR3 sequence is 15 residues long. Germline V gene lookup returns CDR1 LNHNV and CDR2 YYDKDF (reference sequence). CDR3 nucleotides: TGTGCCACCAGCAGAGATCCACAGTCTGGAAACACCATATATTTT. Amino acid sequence: CATSRDPQSGNTIYF.

The rearrangement uses TRBV7-2 and TRBJ2-4; D may be TRBD2 (6 bases). Trimming took 1 base from V and 0 from J, leaving 10 bases between them. CDR3 length: 16 amino acids. In germline, CDR1 is SGHTA, CDR2 FQGNSA. The CDR3 spells CASSLEAGLAKNIQYF. CDR3 sequence (DNA): TGTGCCAGCAGCTTAGAGGCGGGGCTAGCCAAAAACATTCAGTACTTC. The variable domain in full, completed from reference TRBV7-2 and TRBJ2-4, reads GAGVSQSPSNKVTEKGKDVELRCDPISGHTALYWYRQSLGQGLEFLIYFQGNSAPDKSGLPSDRFSAERTGGSVSTLTIQRTQQEDSAVYLCASSLEAGLAKNIQYFGAGTRLSVL.

The chain links TRBV18 to TRBJ2-1; TRBD2 matches at 16 bases. This CDR3 is 14 amino acids long. V dropped 5 bases and J dropped 15; count of bases not matched to a gene: 7. Germline loops: CDR1 KGHSH, CDR2 LQKENI. The CDR3 nucleotides are TGTGCCAGCTCATCGGGACTAGCGGGAGGGAGTCGGTTCTTC. This gives the protein CASSSGLAGGSRFF.

This clonotype appeared a few times. The chain carries TRBV19 and TRBJ1-1, with 7 bases that match TRBD1. Trimming took 6 bases from V and 4 from J; bases not matched to a gene: 8. CDR1 and CDR2 (germline): LNHDA, SQIVND (reference sequence). The CDR3 is 14 amino acids. The CDR3 protein is CASRPRQGGTEAFF. The CDR3 region has the DNA TGTGCCAGTAGACCGAGACAGGGCGGCACTGAAGCTTTCTTT. Combining the CDR3 with reference TRBV19 and TRBJ1-1 gives the whole variable domain DGGITQSPKYLFRKEGQNVTLSCEQNLNHDAMYWYRQDPGQGLRLIYYSQIVNDFQKGDIAEGYSVSREKKESFPLTVTSAQKNPTAFYLCASRPRQGGTEAFFGQGTRLTVV.

As regards this clonotype: The limits of the CDR3 on the DNA are not certain, so only TCRdb's listed CDR3 is given. The chain is built from TRBV7-8 and TRBJ2-2; the table gives TRBD1 as D, unverified against the DNA. The CDR3 region is 19 residues in length, termini included. Germline assignment: CDR1 SGHVS and CDR2 FQNEAQ. The CDR3 reads CASSFFLEQGGRHRGAVFF.

This chain uses TRBV14 with TRBJ2-1, with 12 bases identical to TRBD2. J was trimmed by 9 bases and V by 6 bases; bases with no gene match: 9. CDR3 length equals 15 residues. CDR1 is SGHDN and CDR2 is FVKESK in the germline V gene. The CDR3 bases are TGTGCCAGCAGTCCTGGGACTAGCGGGTTGTTTGAGCAGTTCTTC. It translates to CASSPGTSGLFEQFF.

The chain combines TRBV24-1 with TRBJ2-2, with 7 nucleotides matching TRBD2. The germline gives CDR1 KGHDR, CDR2 SFDVKD. After removal of 5 bases from V and 1 base from J, the junction contained 6 bases not matched to a gene. The CDR3 runs 16 residues. The DNA of the CDR3 is TGTGCCACCAGTGGGTTGGCTAGCGGGAACACCGGGGAGCTGTTTTTT. Residues: CATSGLASGNTGELFF.

This clonotype is a singleton in its sample. This sequence joins TRBV4-1 and TRBJ1-1; D possibly corresponds to TRBD1 (6 bases). The V gene's germline CDR1 is MGHRA and CDR2 YSYEKL. Trimming removed 4 bases from V and 7 bases from J, with 13 bases in between. The length of the CDR3 is 13 residues. In DNA, the CDR3 is TGCGCCAGCAGCCTACGGGGGCACGGTGAAGCTTTCTTT. Translated: CASSLRGHGEAFF.

This chain connects TRBV4-2 to TRBJ2-3; D is ambiguous. The CDR3 covers 16 residues. With 8 bases removed from V and 4 bases from J, the gap between germline ends came to 22 bases. Germline lookup yields CDR1 LGHNA and CDR2 YNFKEQ. The CDR3 is CASQERASSEADTQYF. CDR3 bases: TGTGCCAGCCAGGAAAGGGCCTCATCAGAAGCAGATACGCAGTATTTT.

This chain connects TRBV7-2 to TRBJ2-7, with D uncertain. The CDR3 spans 14 residues. The germline V gene encodes CDR1 SGHTA and CDR2 FQGNSA. Trimming took off 2 bases at V and 0 bases at J, with 8 bases between the two ends. The CDR3 loop reads CASSLSVPSYEQYF. The DNA of the CDR3 is TGTGCCAGCAGCTTATCGGTACCCTCCTACGAGCAGTACTTC.

This clonotype appeared many times. The rearrangement links TRBV12-3 or TRBV12-4 to TRBJ2-2; no firm D call. The CDR3 sequence is 15 residues long. V lost 6 bases and J 0 bases, leaving 11 bases between the germline ends. For the CDR3, the DNA is TGTGCCAGCAGCACAGCCCAAGCGAACACCGGGGAGCTGTTTTTT. It yields the protein CASSTAQANTGELFF.

Details on this clonotype: Sequence at one end of the junction differs from germline and may be a read error. The chain couples TRBV18 to TRBJ2-4; D possibly corresponds to TRBD1 (6 bases). Germline V gene data show CDR1 as KGHSH and CDR2 as LQKENI. CDR3 length: 16 amino acids. DNA of the CDR3: TGTGCCAGCTCACCACGACCAGGGGAGAGTAAAAACATTCGGTACTTC. Translated: CASSPRPGESKNIRYF. Full variable domain (outside the CDR3, taken from reference TRBV18 and TRBJ2-4): NAGVMQNPRHLVRRRGQEARLRCSPMKGHSHVYWYRQLPEEGLKFMVYLQKENIIDESGMPKERFSAEFPKEGPSILRIQQVVRGDSAAYFCASSPRPGESKNIRYFGAGTRLSVL.

CDR3 nucleotides: TGTGCCACCAGTGCTAGGATCACCGGGGAGCTGTTTTTT. Amino acid sequence: CATSARITGELFF. The chain joins TRBV24-1 to TRBJ2-2, with unresolved D. There are 13 residues in the CDR3. V was pared by 5 bases and J by 4 bases, with 7 bases between. Germline assignment: CDR1 KGHDR and CDR2 SFDVKD.

This clonotype was found a few times. The chain joins TRBV7-9 to TRBJ2-7; TRBD1 matches at 7 bases. With 5 bases clipped from V and 2 bases from J, the junction kept 6 bases outside the gene matches. This CDR3 has 14 residues. CDR1 and CDR2 (germline): SEHNR, FQNEAQ (reference sequence). The CDR3 region is CASSPGQAAYEQYF. In nucleotides, the CDR3 is TGTGCCAGCAGCCCCGGACAGGCCGCCTACGAGCAGTACTTC.